The 11 T cell receptor beta chains presented below share a single source sample, sequenced in a study of CXCR3-negative and CXCR3-positive naive CD8 T cells. UMI-tagged TRB cDNA libraries were built via 5' RACE. From its re-call of the 5' RACE reads, TCRdb lists each CDR3 protein once, without DNA. The sample table sets out more than 100,000 distinct CDR3 sequences. Their antigens are not known. Regarding the study as a whole: CXCR3-positive naive cells carried more hydrophobic TRB CDR3s than CXCR3-negative ones.

Sequenced input: naive CXCR3+ CD8+ T cells from blood. Subset denoted: CD45RO-CCR7+CD27+CD95- naive CD8+ T cells expressing CXCR3 (TNR3+). Source of these receptors: a human donor in good health. Some clones in this sample may be carry-over from other donors' samples.

V gene TRBV29-1 combines with J gene TRBJ1-2. The CDR3 runs 15 residues. Germline CDR1 SQVTM, CDR2 ANQGSEA. CDR3 sequence: CSVEGPFADNYGYTF.

V and J are TRBV3-1 and TRBJ2-1; the TCRdb call, TRBD1, lacks DNA for checking. The length of the CDR3 is 17 residues. Germline V CDR1 and CDR2: LGHDT, YNNKEL (reference sequence). CDR3 sequence reads: CASSQDAGAASYNEQFF.

This chain uses TRBV20-1 with TRBJ2-1; TCRdb's assignment of TRBD1 cannot be checked, as there is no DNA. The CDR3 extends over 16 amino acids. CDR1 is DFQATT and CDR2 is SNEGSKA in the germline V gene (reference sequence). Here the CDR3 reads CSAEAWLTGRYNEQFF.

The chain is built from TRBV29-1 and TRBJ2-1; with no DNA, the TCRdb D assignment of TRBD1 cannot be verified. Germline assignment: CDR1 SQVTM and CDR2 ANQGSEA. The CDR3 spans 14 residues. The CDR3 spells CSVVPGQGANEQFF.

The chain joins TRBV20-1 to TRBJ2-1; TCRdb picks TRBD1, but there is no DNA to check that call. CDR1 and CDR2 from the germline V gene are DFQATT and SNEGSKA (reference sequence). The CDR3 has 14 amino acids. This chain's CDR3 is CSAPGGVLNNEQFF.

This chain uses TRBV20-1 with TRBJ1-2; TCRdb's D gene call, TRBD1, goes unchecked for lack of DNA. The CDR3 contains 17 residues. In germline, CDR1 is DFQATT, CDR2 SNEGSKA (reference sequence). This CDR3 is CSVESGTGVPFDYGYTF.

The chain carries TRBV4-3 and TRBJ2-7; TCRdb gives TRBD1 as the D gene, but with no DNA this cannot be confirmed. This CDR3 spans 13 amino acids. The germline gives CDR1 LGHNA, CDR2 YSLEER. CDR3 protein: CASSQDRGFEQYF.

The chain has TRBV7-2 and TRBJ2-7; TCRdb's D call, TRBD2, is unchecked because there is no DNA. The CDR3 length is 18 residues. The V gene's germline CDR1 is SGHTA and CDR2 FQGNSA. The CDR3: CASSSGLAGGLSSYEQYF.

CDR3 sequence: CASSIRAENTEAFF. The J gene is TRBJ1-1, the V gene TRBV12-3 or TRBV12-4; TCRdb's D call, TRBD1, is unchecked because there is no DNA. The CDR3 runs to 14 residues.

The chain employs TRBV4-1 and TRBJ1-2; TCRdb lists TRBD1, though no DNA is available to test this call. Looked up from germline, CDR1 is MGHRA and CDR2 is YSYEKL. The CDR3 is made up of 15 amino acids. CDR3 sequence reads: CASSQGIRAGRGYTF.

V and J are TRBV20-1 and TRBJ2-7; TCRdb lists TRBD1, though no DNA is available to test this call. The V gene's germline CDR1 is DFQATT and CDR2 SNEGSKA (reference sequence). The CDR3 spans 14 residues. CDR3 amino acids: CSARAVFGGYEQYF.